The next 3 T cell receptor beta chains were all read from a single sample in a study of cytomegalovirus exposure and HLA in healthy donors (dated by TCRdb to between 2016 and 2019). The receptor library was made with the immunoSEQ multiplex PCR assay. A mixture of 60 forward primers for TCR Vbeta segments and 13 reverse primers for TCR Jbeta segments was used in the multiplex PCR. As stored in TCRdb, this immuneACCESS dataset retains in-frame rearrangements with V and J assigned. A fraction of the clones does not appear; measured against another copy, unresolved V genes explain less than half of the discrepancy, and the remainder lacks a known reason. The sample contains around 160,000 clones, around 68% of them found a single time. Over 1.2% of the sample goes to the ten largest clones. Material: PBMCs. All receptors derive from a man between 50 and 59 years old in good health and CMV-seronegative.

The chain recombines TRBV19 with TRBJ2-5, with a weak D call TRBD1 (5 bases). V was clipped by 6 bases and J by 0 bases, with 8 bases between them. The CDR3 extends over 13 amino acids. Germline V gene data show CDR1 as LNHDA and CDR2 as SQIVND (reference sequence). DNA for the CDR3: TGTGCCAGTAGCAGACAGTACCAAGAGACCCAGTACTTC. Translated: CASSRQYQETQYF.

V is TRBV5-1 and J is TRBJ2-7; 7 nucleotides line up with TRBD1. The V gene end was trimmed by 4 bases and the J gene end by 5 bases; junction bases not matched to a gene: 9. Germline V lookup: CDR1 SGHRS, CDR2 YFSETQ. There are 14 residues in the CDR3. This chain's CDR3 is CASSLQTGMDEQYF. DNA for the CDR3: TGCGCCAGCAGCCTCCAGACAGGGATGGACGAGCAGTACTTC.

The chain joins TRBV5-1 to TRBJ1-2, with 7 nucleotides matching TRBD1. Trimming removed 4 bases from V and 0 bases from J; junction bases left unmatched: 6. The CDR3 sequence is 15 residues long. Germline V gene data show CDR1 as SGHRS and CDR2 as YFSETQ. The CDR3 loop reads CASSPGTVSNYGYTF. The CDR3 region has the DNA TGCGCCAGCAGCCCAGGGACAGTTTCTAACTATGGCTACACCTTC.